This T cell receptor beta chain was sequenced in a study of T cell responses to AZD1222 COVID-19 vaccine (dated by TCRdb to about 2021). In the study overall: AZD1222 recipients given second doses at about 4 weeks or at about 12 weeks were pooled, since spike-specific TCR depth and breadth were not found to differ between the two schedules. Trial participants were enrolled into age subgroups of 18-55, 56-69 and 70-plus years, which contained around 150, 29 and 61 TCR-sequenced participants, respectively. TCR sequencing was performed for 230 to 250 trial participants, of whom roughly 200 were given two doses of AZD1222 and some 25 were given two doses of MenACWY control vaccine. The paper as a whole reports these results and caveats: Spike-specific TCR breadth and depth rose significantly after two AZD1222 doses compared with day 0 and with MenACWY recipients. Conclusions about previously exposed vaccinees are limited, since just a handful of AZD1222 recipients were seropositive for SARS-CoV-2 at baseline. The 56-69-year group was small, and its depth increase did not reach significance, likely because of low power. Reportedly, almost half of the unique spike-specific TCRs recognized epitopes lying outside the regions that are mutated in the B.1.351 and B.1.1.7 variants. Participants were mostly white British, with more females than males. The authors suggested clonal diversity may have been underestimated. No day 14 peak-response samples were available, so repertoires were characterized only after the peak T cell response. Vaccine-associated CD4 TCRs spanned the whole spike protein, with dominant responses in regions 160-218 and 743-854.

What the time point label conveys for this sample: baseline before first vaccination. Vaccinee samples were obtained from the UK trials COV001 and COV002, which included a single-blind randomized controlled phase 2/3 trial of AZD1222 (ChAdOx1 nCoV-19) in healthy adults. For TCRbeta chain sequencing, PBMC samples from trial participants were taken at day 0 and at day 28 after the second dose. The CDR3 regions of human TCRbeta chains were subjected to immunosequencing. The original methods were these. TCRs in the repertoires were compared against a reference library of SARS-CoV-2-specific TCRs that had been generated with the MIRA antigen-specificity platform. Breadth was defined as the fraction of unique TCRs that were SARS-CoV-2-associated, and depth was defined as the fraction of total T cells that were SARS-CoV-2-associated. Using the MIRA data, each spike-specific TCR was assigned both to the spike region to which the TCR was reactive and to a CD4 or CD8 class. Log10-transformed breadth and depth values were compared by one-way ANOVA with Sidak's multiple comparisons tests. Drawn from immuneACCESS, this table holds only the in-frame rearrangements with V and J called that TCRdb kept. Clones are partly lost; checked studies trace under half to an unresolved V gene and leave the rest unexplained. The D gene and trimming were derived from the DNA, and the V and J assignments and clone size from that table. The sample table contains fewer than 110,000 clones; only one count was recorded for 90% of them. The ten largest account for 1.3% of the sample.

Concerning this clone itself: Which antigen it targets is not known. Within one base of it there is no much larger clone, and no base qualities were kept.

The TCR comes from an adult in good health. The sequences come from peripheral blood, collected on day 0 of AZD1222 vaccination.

The CDR3 protein: CASSPPQGGNYGYTF. The DNA sequence is TGTGCCAGCAGTCCCCCTCAGGGGGGGAACTATGGCTACACCTTC. The sequence is built from TRBV28 and TRBJ1-2; 7 central nucleotides agree with TRBD1. V loses 5 bases at its end and J loses 2 bases; junction bases beyond the gene matches: 8. From a lookup of the germline V gene, CDR1 and CDR2 are MDHEN and SYDVKM. The CDR3 sequence holds 15 residues, the cysteine and phenylalanine included. Solely the CDR3 DNA is kept, with 45 bases framed from the first base.